The sequence of this T cell receptor (beta chain) was determined in a study of Graves' ophthalmopathy and Graves' hyperthyroidism. Overall study context: Samples of peripheral blood were obtained at initial diagnosis, prior to treatment of any kind.

Using RNA transcripts, the TCR beta CDR3 regions were amplified. HTBI primers served in a first-round RT-PCR, which a second-round multiplex PCR followed. TCRdb itself ran the multiplex PCR reads through MiXCR, one entry per CDR3 protein. The table shows around 170,000 distinct CDR3 sequences, with approximately 38% occurring only once. Comments on this clonotype: What it binds is unknown.

Study findings and constraints: Blood was where most expanded thyroid clonotypes above 0.001 frequency also turned up.

CDR3 length: 12 residues. CDR1 is MDHEN and CDR2 is SYDVKM in the germline V gene. V was trimmed by 10 bases and J by 2 bases, leaving 11 bases between them. Sequencing was performed on peripheral blood. V and J are TRBV28 and TRBJ2-5; tentative D call: TRBD2 (5 bases). This TCR was sampled from a woman aged 40 to 55 with Graves' ophthalmopathy. CDR3 DNA sequence: TGTGCCACCCGGACTTTACAAGAGACCCAGTACTTC. It specifies CATRTLQETQYF. The variable domain in full, completed from reference TRBV28 and TRBJ2-5, reads DVKVTQSSRYLVKRTGEKVFLECVQDMDHENMFWYRQDPGLGLRLIYFSYDVKMKEKGDIPEGYSVSREKKERFSLILESASTNQTSMYLCATRTLQETQYFGPGTRLLVL.